What follows are 19 T cell receptor beta chains derived from one specimen sequenced in a study of blood T cells in healthy people across ages. A second about 7 to 11 cycle PCR used barcoded and J-beta primers. TCRdb reanalysed the 5' RACE reads using MiXCR and keeps one entry per CDR3 protein. This sample carries about 1 million distinct CDR3 sequences, approximately 25% of them seen once, and the ten largest clones take approximately 0.79%. The data also belong to a second study, concerning T cells of mothers and their children.

The sequencing sample was made of blood. Receptor source: a girl aged 2 to 10 in good health.

This clonotype was seen a handful of times. This sequence joins TRBV11-3 and TRBJ2-5; a possible D gene is TRBD1 (5 bases). Germline V CDR1 and CDR2: SGHNT, YENEEA. The CDR3 extends over 12 amino acids. Trimming cost V 5 bases and J 5 bases, with 9 bases left between them. Here the CDR3 reads CASSGATETQYF. CDR3 DNA: TGTGCCAGCAGCGGGGCCACGGAGACCCAGTACTTC.

The gene calls are TRBV20-1 and TRBJ2-1, with a weak D call TRBD1 (7 bases). This CDR3 comprises 17 residues. CDR1 and CDR2 from the germline V gene are DFQATT and SNEGSKA (reference sequence). CDR3 protein: CSGVWRGPQYQNNEQFF. CDR3 nucleotides: TGCAGCGGTGTTTGGAGGGGGCCACAATATCAAAACAATGAGCAGTTCTTC.

The V call is TRBV15, the J call TRBJ2-7; maybe TRBD1 (5 bases). Deletions cut 8 bases from V and 5 bases from J, with 10 bases between. This CDR3 region has 11 residues. Germline values: CDR1 LNHNV, CDR2 YYDKDF (reference sequence). This CDR3 reads CATGDSHEQYF. DNA of the CDR3: TGTGCCACCGGAGACAGCCACGAGCAGTACTTC.

This clonotype was observed a few times. The chain links TRBV6-5 to TRBJ2-5; D is unclear. V was shortened by 4 bases and J by 4 bases, with 7 bases between the two germline ends. The CDR3 extends over 12 amino acids. Germline CDR1 reads MNHEY; CDR2 reads SVGAGI. The CDR3 DNA is TGTGCCAGCAGTTCCCAAAGAGAGACCCAGTACTTC. Translated: CASSSQRETQYF.

This chain joins TRBV5-1 and TRBJ2-3, with D maybe TRBD2 (6 bases). The CDR3 is 15 residues long. Trimming removed 0 bases from V and 6 bases from J, with 14 bases in between. Germline V gives CDR1 SGHRS, CDR2 YFSETQ. Written as DNA, the CDR3 is TGCGCCAGCAGCTTGGTCGGAGGGGATGTGGATACGCAGTATTTT. It yields the protein CASSLVGGDVDTQYF.

This clonotype was seen more than once but under ten times. The gene calls are TRBV29-1 and TRBJ2-1; the D is unclear. This CDR3 spans 14 amino acids. Looked up from germline, CDR1 is SQVTM and CDR2 is ANQGSEA. V was shortened by 6 bases and J by 5 bases, with 17 bases between the two germline ends. CDR3 in DNA: TGCAGCGTGGGCCTTTATAGCCCAAACAATGAGCAGTTCTTC. It specifies CSVGLYSPNNEQFF.

A note on this clonotype: At one end the junction does not follow the germline gene, possibly because of a read error. The chain couples TRBV29-1 to TRBJ2-5; the D is unclear. CDR1 is SQVTM, CDR2 ANQGSEA, per germline. The CDR3 extends over 13 amino acids. CDR3 amino acids: CSVEVSLGETRYF. The CDR3, as DNA: TGCAGCGTTGAAGTTAGTTTAGGAGAGACCCGGTACTTC.

This chain joins TRBV20-1 and TRBJ2-7; D might be TRBD1 (5 bases). The germline V and J ends were trimmed by 3 bases and 0 bases, with 15 bases remaining between them. The CDR3 extends over 15 amino acids. Germline-derived CDR1 and CDR2 are DFQATT and SNEGSKA (reference sequence). CDR3 in amino acids: CSASNTRGSSYEQYF. The CDR3 DNA is TGCAGTGCTAGTAATACAAGGGGCAGCTCCTACGAGCAGTACTTC.

Concerning this clonotype: The junction departs from germline at one end; a sequencing error may be responsible. The chain carries TRBV9 and TRBJ2-5, with D possibly being TRBD1 (5 bases). CDR1 SGDLS and CDR2 YYNGEE come from the germline V gene. This CDR3 contains 17 residues. This chain's CDR3 is CAGSVAPWGRPQETQYF. The CDR3 bases are TGTGCCGGCAGCGTAGCTCCATGGGGCCGCCCTCAAGAGACCCAGTACTTC.

With regard to this clonotype: A much larger clone differs by one base, so this may be a read error. The chain carries TRBV4-1 and TRBJ2-5; either TRBD1 or TRBD2 may fit D (5 bases each). This CDR3 region has 15 residues. Germline values: CDR1 MGHRA, CDR2 YSYEKL. The CDR3 loop is CASSQEPGPRETQSF. The DNA of the CDR3 is TGCGCCAGCAGCCAAGAACCGGGACCGAGGGAGACCCAGTCCTTC.

The V call is TRBV15, the J call TRBJ1-2; D is possibly TRBD1 (5 bases). Trimming took 0 bases from V and 6 from J, leaving 17 bases between them. CDR1 is LNHNV and CDR2 is YYDKDF in the germline V gene (reference sequence). The CDR3 consists of 16 residues. The CDR3 DNA follows: TGTGCCACCAGCAGAGATAACGGGACCCCGGAGGATGGCTACACCTTC. Protein product: CATSRDNGTPEDGYTF. The whole variable domain, filled in from reference TRBV15 and TRBJ1-2, reads DAMVIQNPRYQVTQFGKPVTLSCSQTLNHNVMYWYQQKSSQAPKLLFHYYDKDFNNEADTPDNFQSRRPNTSFCFLDIRSPGLGDTAMYLCATSRDNGTPEDGYTFGSGTRLTVV.

This clonotype turned up a few times. This chain connects TRBV5-1 to TRBJ2-1, with TRBD2 matching 15 bases. The end of the DNA aligns better with TRBJ2-7, so the J call may be wrong. The CDR3 length is 19 residues. CDR1 SGHRS and CDR2 YFSETQ come from the germline V gene. CDR3 DNA: TGCGCCAGCAGCTTCAAACGGACTAGCGGGAGGGCCGAATCCTACGAGCAGTACTTC. This encodes CASSFKRTSGRAESYEQYF.

The CDR3 DNA sequence: TGTGCCAGCAGTTTATGGCAGGGTGCGAACGAGCAGTACTTC. As protein: CASSLWQGANEQYF. The chain links TRBV12-3 or TRBV12-4 to TRBJ2-7; perhaps TRBD1 as D (5 bases). The V gene lost 2 bases and the J gene lost 5 bases, with 13 bases spanning the gap. This CDR3 region has 14 residues.

In its sample, this clonotype was seen a few times. Germline and junction disagree at one end, which may indicate a read error. The J gene is TRBJ2-1, the V gene TRBV3-1; D is unresolved. Germline CDR1 is LGHDT and CDR2 is YNNKEL (reference sequence). This CDR3 has 15 residues. Here the CDR3 reads CAGSLRLPDYNEQFF. DNA of the CDR3: TGTGCCGGCAGCCTTCGATTACCAGATTACAATGAGCAGTTCTTC.

There are a few counts of this clonotype. V usage is TRBV7-7 and J usage is TRBJ2-5; D is perhaps TRBD1 (5 bases). The CDR3 covers 13 residues. CDR1 is SSHAT and CDR2 is FNYEAQ in the germline V gene (reference sequence). The DNA for the CDR3 is TGTGCTAGGGCGACAGCTACCCAAGAGACCCAGTACTTC. This translates into CARATATQETQYF.

The chain is built from TRBV20-1 and TRBJ2-5; D not certain. The germline V gene encodes CDR1 DFQATT and CDR2 SNEGSKA (reference sequence). V was trimmed by 5 bases and J by 5 bases, leaving 9 bases between them. The CDR3 sequence is 11 residues long. The CDR3 sequence is CSAERSETQYF. In DNA, the CDR3 is TGCAGTGCTGAGAGGTCGGAGACCCAGTACTTC.

V is TRBV20-1 and J is TRBJ2-5; perhaps TRBD1 as D (5 bases). Trimming took off 3 bases at V and 5 bases at J, with 10 bases between the two ends. Per the germline V gene, CDR1 is DFQATT and CDR2 is SNEGSKA (reference sequence). This CDR3 has 12 amino acids. The CDR3 loop is CSASGRVETQYF. The CDR3 bases are TGCAGTGCTAGCGGCAGGGTTGAGACCCAGTACTTC.

A note on this clonotype: A read error may account for a junction end that differs from germline. This chain uses TRBV7-3 with TRBJ2-7, with D possibly called TRBD1 or TRBD2 (6 bases each). CDR3 size: 17 residues. Germline V gene data show CDR1 as SGHTA and CDR2 as FQGTGA. Here the CDR3 DNA reads TGTGCCAGCAGTCTTATCATGGGGGGCGGATCGACCTACGAGCAGCACTTC. Its translation: CASSLIMGGGSTYEQHF.

This chain uses TRBV11-2 with TRBJ2-5; D is unresolved. The CDR3 runs to 18 residues. Germline assignment: CDR1 SGHAT and CDR2 FQNNGV. Trimming shortened V by 1 base and J by 0 bases, and 18 bases separated the two germline ends. CDR3 loop: CASSLGLDAFQYQETQYF. Written as DNA, the CDR3 is TGTGCCAGCAGCTTAGGTTTGGATGCCTTTCAGTACCAAGAGACCCAGTACTTC.